Following are 16 T cell receptor beta chains from one sample sequenced in a study of cytomegalovirus exposure and HLA in healthy donors. Using immunoSEQ multiplex PCR, the repertoire was profiled, and TCRdb retains in-frame clones only, with some absent. The sample consists of roughly 190,000 clones, about 83% of them appearing once. Material for sequencing was PBMCs. These receptors were taken from a woman younger than 35 in good health and CMV-seronegative.

The chain uses TRBV10-3 and TRBJ1-1, with D unresolved. Trimming took 6 bases from V and 5 from J, leaving 10 bases between them. Germline CDR1 is ENHRY and CDR2 is SYGVKD. CDR3 length equals 12 residues. This CDR3 is CAISPSGTEAFF. CDR3 DNA: TGTGCCATCAGCCCCAGCGGGACTGAAGCTTTCTTT.

The chain links TRBV23-1 to TRBJ2-2, with D hard to call. TRBV23-1 qualifies as an ORF whose function is uncertain. The CDR3 length is 12 residues. Trimming pared 1 base from V and 8 bases from J, leaving 5 bases between. CDR3 amino acids: CASSQLSGELFF. As DNA, the CDR3 is TGCGCCAGCAGTCAATTGAGTGGGGAGCTGTTTTTT.

The V gene is TRBV11-2, the J gene TRBJ2-3, with 7 nucleotides matching TRBD1. The CDR3 has 15 residues. CDR1 and CDR2 (germline): SGHAT, FQNNGV. The trim removed 6 bases at V and 6 bases at J, leaving 12 bases unmatched. For the CDR3, the DNA is TGTGCCAGCAGATACGCCGGGACAGACAGGGATACGCAGTATTTT. Amino acids: CASRYAGTDRDTQYF.

The genes are TRBV28 and TRBJ1-6; possibly TRBD1 for D (6 bases). The CDR3 contains 15 residues. V was shortened by 2 bases and J by 5 bases, with 10 bases between the two germline ends. Germline CDR1 and CDR2: MDHEN and SYDVKM. The CDR3 region is CASSLSQGHNSPLHF. The CDR3 bases are TGTGCCAGCAGTTTAAGCCAGGGGCATAATTCACCCCTCCACTTT.

V gene TRBV5-1 combines with J gene TRBJ1-5, with 9 bases fitting TRBD1. V shed 0 bases, J shed 2 bases, and the junction held 15 bases outside the gene matches. The CDR3 totals 20 residues. Germline loops: CDR1 SGHRS, CDR2 YFSETQ. CDR3 DNA: TGCGCCAGCAGCTTGGGGCCGGGACAGGGAGGCCTTATGGGCAATCAGCCCCAGCATTTT. It codes for CASSLGPGQGGLMGNQPQHF. The full variable domain, its missing parts supplied by reference TRBV5-1 and TRBJ1-5, is KAGVTQTPRYLIKTRGQQVTLSCSPISGHRSVSWYQQTPGQGLQFLFEYFSETQRNKGNFPGRFSGRQFSNSRSEMNVSTLELGDSALYLCASSLGPGQGGLMGNQPQHFGDGTRLSIL.

The chain has TRBV6-5 and TRBJ1-1; D is undetermined. Trimming removed 0 bases from V and 0 bases from J, with 8 bases in between. The CDR3 has 15 residues. Germline CDR1 and CDR2: MNHEY and SVGAGI. The CDR3 here is CASSYSETVNTEAFF. The CDR3 DNA is TGTGCCAGCAGTTACTCAGAAACAGTGAACACTGAAGCTTTCTTT.

The CDR3 region is CASSLIGLAAYEQYF. The CDR3 DNA reads as TGTGCCAGCAGCTTAATAGGACTAGCGGCCTACGAGCAGTACTTC. This sequence joins TRBV11-2 and TRBJ2-7; TRBD2 agrees at 10 bases. The junction had 3 bases not matched to a gene; V was cut back by 2 bases and J by 2 bases. The CDR3 length is 15 residues. Per germline, CDR1 SGHAT and CDR2 FQNNGV. Complete variable domain (other parts from reference TRBV11-2 and TRBJ2-7): EAGVAQSPRYKIIEKRQSVAFWCNPISGHATLYWYQQILGQGPKLLIQFQNNGVVDDSQLPKDRFSAERLKGVDSTLKIQPAKLEDSAVYLCASSLIGLAAYEQYFGPGTRLTVT.

The chain recombines TRBV9 with TRBJ2-5; the D gene is possibly TRBD2 (5 bases). Per the germline V gene, CDR1 is SGDLS and CDR2 is YYNGEE. This CDR3 is built from 16 residues. V gave up 2 bases and J gave up 4 bases, with 18 bases separating them. CDR3 sequence: CASSVGIGVVRETQYF. For the CDR3, the DNA is TGTGCCAGCAGCGTTGGGATCGGGGTCGTCCGAGAGACCCAGTACTTC. The variable domain in full, completed from reference TRBV9 and TRBJ2-5, reads DSGVTQTPKHLITATGQRVTLRCSPRSGDLSVYWYQQSLDQGLQFLIQYYNGEERAKGNILERFSAQQFPDLHSELNLSSLELGDSALYFCASSVGIGVVRETQYFGPGTRLLVL.

The V gene is TRBV5-4, the J gene TRBJ2-7, with 7 bases aligning to TRBD1. This CDR3 has 14 residues. The germline CDR1 and CDR2 sequences are SGHNT and YYREEE (reference sequence). V lost 2 bases and J lost 3; bases outside the gene matches: 5. CDR3 coding DNA: TGTGCCAGCAGCTTACAGGGGAGAGGCTACGAGCAGTACTTC. Protein product: CASSLQGRGYEQYF.

The sample holds one count of this clone. The chain has TRBV19 and TRBJ1-1, with D tentatively TRBD1 (5 bases). The CDR3 has 14 residues. V shed 6 bases and J shed 1 base, with 12 bases lying between them. CDR1 and CDR2 (germline): LNHDA, SQIVND (reference sequence). CDR3 coding DNA: TGTGCCAGTAGGTTGACAGACCGGAACACTGAAGCTTTCTTT. Its protein product is CASRLTDRNTEAFF.

This sequence joins TRBV4-2 and TRBJ1-5; 10 nucleotides agree with TRBD1. CDR1 is LGHNA and CDR2 is YNFKEQ in the germline V gene. The V segment lost 0 bases and the J segment 4 bases; nucleotides outside the gene matches: 6. This CDR3 region has 17 residues. CDR3 nucleotides: TGTGCCAGCAGCCAAGATGCAGGACAGGGGGGGAATCAGCCCCAGCATTTT. Translating gives CASSQDAGQGGNQPQHF.

The CDR3 DNA sequence: TGCGCCAGCAGCTTGCCGGGGAGGAGCTCCTACGAGCAGTACTTC. Amino acid sequence: CASSLPGRSSYEQYF. This chain joins TRBV5-1 and TRBJ2-7, with a weak D call TRBD2 (6 bases). The germline CDR1 and CDR2 sequences are SGHRS and YFSETQ. The CDR3 consists of 15 residues. V gave up 1 base and J gave up 0 bases, with 11 bases separating them.

In this sample, this clone turned up once. The V gene is TRBV18, the J gene TRBJ1-3; D remains ambiguous. CDR1 is KGHSH, CDR2 LQKENI, per germline. This CDR3 contains 15 residues. V lost 8 bases and J lost 2, with 16 bases in between. In DNA form, the CDR3 reads TGTGCCAGCCAACAAAGCGGGTCGGCTGGAAACACCATATATTTT. Translated: CASQQSGSAGNTIYF.

The rearrangement joins TRBV6-1 to TRBJ2-2; 9 bases map to TRBD2. V lost 4 bases to trimming and J lost 5 bases; unmatched junction nucleotides: 2. CDR1 is MNHNS and CDR2 is SASEGT in the germline V gene. This CDR3 contains 14 residues. CDR3 in amino acids: CASSGLAGTGELFF. CDR3 sequence (DNA): TGTGCCAGCAGTGGGCTAGCGGGGACCGGGGAGCTGTTTTTT.

The chain joins TRBV29-1 to TRBJ1-2, with 9 bases identical to TRBD1. CDR3 length equals 13 residues. V dropped 6 bases and J dropped 4; count of bases not matched to a gene: 6. In germline, CDR1 is SQVTM, CDR2 ANQGSEA. CDR3 coding DNA: TGCAGCGTCAGGGACAGGGATAGCTATGGCTACACCTTC. Amino acids: CSVRDRDSYGYTF. Full variable domain (outside the CDR3, taken from reference TRBV29-1 and TRBJ1-2): SAVISQKPSRDICQRGTSLTIQCQVDSQVTMMFWYRQQPGQSLTLIATANQGSEATYESGFVIDKFPISRPNLTFSTLTVSNMSPEDSSIYLCSVRDRDSYGYTFGSGTRLTVV.

The gene calls are TRBV28 and TRBJ1-6, with TRBD1 matching over 10 bases. Germline V lookup: CDR1 MDHEN, CDR2 SYDVKM. This CDR3 contains 15 residues. The V gene end was trimmed by 1 base and the J gene end by 10 bases; junction bases not matched to a gene: 4. The CDR3 spells CASSLLDRGRSPLHF. Written as DNA, the CDR3 is TGTGCCAGCAGTTTATTAGACAGGGGGCGGTCACCCCTCCACTTT.